This T cell receptor (beta chain) derives from a study of blood T cell repertoires in COVID-19. Using immunoSEQ multiplex PCR, the repertoire was profiled, and TCRdb retains in-frame clones only, with some absent. The sample contains about 240,000 clones, roughly 80% of which appear only once. The CDR3 length is 15 residues. CDR1 KGHSH and CDR2 LQKENI come from the germline V gene. Trimming at V came to 2 bases and at J to 2 bases, leaving 4 bases not matched to a gene. The chain uses TRBV18 and TRBJ1-2; 8 bases are a match to TRBD1. The receptor was isolated from a woman aged 60 to 75 with active or convalescent COVID-19. Sequenced sample: peripheral blood. CDR3 amino acids: CASSPDRGLNYGYTF. Here the CDR3 DNA reads TGTGCCAGCTCACCAGACAGGGGATTAAACTATGGCTACACCTTC.